The 24 T cell receptor beta chains in this list originate from one sample, sequenced in a study of blood T cell repertoires in COVID-19. Data came from immunoSEQ multiplex PCR; TCRdb stores just in-frame clones and leaves some out. The sample holds roughly 260,000 clones, roughly nine tenths seen once. The material sequenced was PBMCs or T cells enriched from blood (not recorded which). Receptors were obtained from a woman aged 18 to 35 who had recovered from COVID-19.

This chain links TRBV6-2 or TRBV6-3 with TRBJ1-1, with a weak D call TRBD1 (5 bases). The CDR3 sequence is 15 residues long. Germline loops: CDR1 MNHEY, CDR2 SVGEGT. Trimming pared 3 bases from V and 3 bases from J, leaving 14 bases between. CDR3 residues: CASSYGPGGYTEAFF. DNA of the CDR3: TGTGCCAGCAGTTATGGTCCGGGGGGATACACTGAAGCTTTCTTT.

This chain connects TRBV19 to TRBJ1-3, with D possibly being TRBD1 (6 bases). Germline V lookup: CDR1 LNHDA, CDR2 SQIVND (reference sequence). This CDR3 spans 17 amino acids. Between the trimmed V and J ends, which lost 5 bases and 2 bases, there was a span of 19 bases. The CDR3, as DNA: TGTGCCAGTAGTGGTCTCAGGGGAGGGAACGCTGGAAACACCATATATTTT. Residues: CASSGLRGGNAGNTIYF.

This clone has only one observation. J is TRBJ2-7 and V is TRBV7-6; 7 positions agree with TRBD2. The germline CDR1 and CDR2 sequences are SGHVS and FNYEAQ. The CDR3 is made up of 14 amino acids. J gave up 5 bases and V 8 bases, and 12 bases lay outside the gene matches. The CDR3: CASSRGGEGDEQYF. As DNA, the CDR3 is TGTGCCAGCTCCCGCGGGGGAGAAGGCGACGAGCAGTACTTC.

V gene TRBV10-3 combines with J gene TRBJ1-1; the D gene is possibly TRBD1 (5 bases). The CDR3 extends over 15 amino acids. V dropped 0 bases and J dropped 2 bases, with 10 bases sitting between them. CDR1 is ENHRY and CDR2 is SYGVKD in the germline V gene. The CDR3 DNA reads TGTGCCATCAGTGAGTCGGGGCAGGCAAACACTGAAGCTTTCTTT. Its translation: CAISESGQANTEAFF.

The gene calls are TRBV30 and TRBJ2-1, with 8 bases aligning to TRBD1. The CDR3 loop spans 17 amino acids. Germline CDR1 reads GTSNPN; CDR2 reads SVGIG (reference sequence). Unmatched junction bases numbered 17, after V lost 2 bases and J lost 8 bases. This CDR3 is CAWSPKTGTGIYHEQFF. The CDR3, as DNA: TGTGCCTGGAGTCCCAAAACCGGGACAGGTATCTATCATGAGCAGTTCTTC.

The V gene is TRBV28, the J gene TRBJ2-3; D is possibly TRBD2 (6 bases). From germline, CDR1 is MDHEN and CDR2 SYDVKM. V lost 1 base, J lost 0 bases, and 11 bases lay in between. The CDR3 consists of 16 residues. The CDR3 loop is CASSLSRGISTDTQYF. CDR3 coding DNA: TGTGCCAGCAGTTTATCTCGCGGGATAAGCACAGATACGCAGTATTTT.

The chain links TRBV11-2 to TRBJ2-1, with a tentative D call TRBD2 (6 bases). Germline values: CDR1 SGHAT, CDR2 FQNNGV. V was trimmed by 5 bases and J by 4 bases, leaving 12 bases between them. CDR3 length: 14 residues. The CDR3 sequence is CASSPGLHYNEQFF. CDR3 coding DNA: TGTGCCAGCAGCCCGGGACTGCATTACAATGAGCAGTTCTTC.

The chain links TRBV11-2 to TRBJ1-3; 7 nucleotides line up with TRBD1. CDR1 and CDR2 (germline): SGHAT, FQNNGV. After removal of 2 bases from V and 2 bases from J, the junction contained 12 bases not matched to a gene. CDR3 length: 18 amino acids. The CDR3 loop reads CASSLNYGTALTGNTIYF. The CDR3 DNA follows: TGTGCCAGCAGCTTAAACTACGGGACAGCATTAACTGGAAACACCATATATTTT.

This chain connects TRBV10-3 to TRBJ1-1; 7 bases match TRBD1. The J segment lost 4 bases and the V segment lost 6 bases, leaving 11 bases of the junction unmatched. CDR3 length equals 15 residues. Germline values: CDR1 ENHRY, CDR2 SYGVKD. The CDR3 nucleotides are TGTGCCATCAGCCTCACAGGGGTGAGAGGCACTGAAGCTTTCTTT. Translated: CAISLTGVRGTEAFF.

The chain has TRBV7-2 and TRBJ2-5; the match to TRBD2 covers 7 bases. Looked up from germline, CDR1 is SGHTA and CDR2 is FQGNSA. The CDR3 spans 16 residues. Trimming took 5 bases from V and 0 from J; bases not matched to a gene: 9. CDR3 in amino acids: CASSGPAGMYQETQYF. CDR3 bases: TGTGCCAGCAGCGGCCCAGCGGGAATGTACCAAGAGACCCAGTACTTC.

This clone was found once. The chain couples TRBV19 to TRBJ2-1, with D tentatively TRBD2 (5 bases). The CDR3 contains 15 residues. Trimming took off 1 base at V and 0 bases at J, with 7 bases between the two ends. In germline, CDR1 is LNHDA, CDR2 SQIVND (reference sequence). This chain's CDR3 is CASSIGGNSYNEQFF. For the CDR3, the DNA is TGTGCCAGTAGTATAGGAGGGAACTCCTACAATGAGCAGTTCTTC.

V and J are TRBV10-2 and TRBJ2-3; 7 bases are shared with TRBD2. The trim removed 3 bases at V and 0 bases at J, leaving 3 bases unmatched. CDR1 WSHSY and CDR2 SAAADI come from the germline V gene. This CDR3 contains 15 residues. The CDR3: CASSDGGGSTDTQYF. DNA of the CDR3: TGCGCCAGCAGTGATGGCGGGGGTAGCACAGATACGCAGTATTTT.

The chain joins TRBV4-1 to TRBJ2-5, with TRBD2 identical over 9 bases. This CDR3 is built from 15 residues. J gave up 4 bases and V 4 bases, and 7 bases lay outside the gene matches. Germline V gene sequence: CDR1 MGHRA, CDR2 YSYEKL. CDR3 sequence reads: CASSRGTSLIETQYF. The CDR3, as DNA: TGCGCCAGCAGCCGAGGGACTAGCCTCATAGAGACCCAGTACTTC.

J is TRBJ1-6 and V is TRBV19; D ambiguous. The V end lost 3 bases, the J end lost 8 bases, and 5 bases lay between the germline ends. The CDR3 consists of 12 residues. Looked up from germline, CDR1 is LNHDA and CDR2 is SQIVND (reference sequence). CDR3 sequence reads: CASSIPDSPLHF. The CDR3 DNA sequence: TGTGCCAGTAGTATCCCGGATTCACCCCTCCACTTT. Together with reference TRBV19 and TRBJ1-6, the CDR3 gives the full variable domain: DGGITQSPKYLFRKEGQNVTLSCEQNLNHDAMYWYRQDPGQGLRLIYYSQIVNDFQKGDIAEGYSVSREKKESFPLTVTSAQKNPTAFYLCASSIPDSPLHFGNGTRLTVT.

The chain employs TRBV28 and TRBJ1-5, with 8 positions matching TRBD1. Germline V gene sequence: CDR1 MDHEN, CDR2 SYDVKM. The CDR3 has 16 amino acids. V shed 4 bases, J shed 5 bases, and the junction held 10 bases outside the gene matches. CDR3 DNA: TGTGCCAGCAGTTCGACACGGGACAGGAGGGATCAGCCCCAGCATTTT. As protein: CASSSTRDRRDQPQHF.

The chain couples TRBV27 to TRBJ2-1; tentative D call: TRBD2 (6 bases). This CDR3 is 15 amino acids long. Germline CDR1 reads MNHEY; CDR2 reads SMNVEV (reference sequence). Trimming pared 1 base from V and 1 base from J, leaving 8 bases between. The DNA for the CDR3 is TGTGCCAGCAGTTTATACGGGAGATCCTACAATGAGCAGTTCTTC. This codes for CASSLYGRSYNEQFF.

The chain joins TRBV7-9 to TRBJ1-1; D is unresolved. Trimming left V 5 bases short and J 3 bases short, with 10 bases between. The CDR3 loop spans 13 amino acids. The V gene's germline CDR1 is SEHNR and CDR2 FQNEAQ (reference sequence). CDR3 DNA: TGTGCCAGCAGCCGTCGGTTGGACACTGAAGCTTTCTTT. This sequence encodes CASSRRLDTEAFF. The variable domain in full, completed from reference TRBV7-9 and TRBJ1-1, reads DTGVSQNPRHKITKRGQNVTFRCDPISEHNRLYWYRQTLGQGPEFLTYFQNEAQLEKSRLLSDRFSAERPKGSFSTLEIQRTEQGDSAMYLCASSRRLDTEAFFGQGTRLTVV.

This chain uses TRBV28 with TRBJ1-3; D gene unclear. From germline, CDR1 is MDHEN and CDR2 SYDVKM. CDR3 length equals 16 residues. The V end lost 5 bases, the J end lost 4 bases, and 18 bases lay between the germline ends. The DNA for the CDR3 is TGTGCCAGCAGTCTAGGGAGGGCCTCTCTGGGAAACACCATATATTTT. Protein sequence: CASSLGRASLGNTIYF.

The chain links TRBV9 to TRBJ2-1, with D possibly being TRBD1 (5 bases). Trimming took 4 bases from V and 3 from J, leaving 17 bases between them. The CDR3 extends over 16 amino acids. Germline V gene lookup returns CDR1 SGDLS and CDR2 YYNGEE. The CDR3 sequence: CASSLRGAGRYNEQFF. Here the CDR3 DNA reads TGTGCCAGCAGCCTCCGTGGGGCAGGGCGCTACAATGAGCAGTTCTTC.

This clone showed up just a few times. The gene calls are TRBV30 and TRBJ1-6; possible D gene TRBD1, 5 bases. Trimming cost V 0 bases and J 9 bases, with 15 bases left between them. Germline V gene data show CDR1 as GTSNPN and CDR2 as SVGIG (reference sequence). The length of the CDR3 is 15 residues. CDR3 sequence: CAWSVPAARGSPLHF. CDR3 coding DNA: TGTGCCTGGAGTGTCCCCGCGGCTAGGGGTTCACCCCTCCACTTT.

The chain links TRBV30 to TRBJ2-2, with TRBD1 identical over 7 bases. Trimming cost V 3 bases and J 4 bases; bases outside gene matches: 8. The CDR3 totals 15 residues. From germline, CDR1 is GTSNPN and CDR2 SVGIG (reference sequence). The CDR3 nucleotides read TGTGCCTGGAGGGGGACAGCTTCGAGCACCGGGGAGCTGTTTTTT. Protein: CAWRGTASSTGELFF.

The chain carries TRBV12-5 and TRBJ2-2, with TRBD1 matching over 9 bases. Per the germline V gene, CDR1 is LGHNT and CDR2 is FRNRAP. The CDR3 consists of 15 residues. Trimming removed 5 bases from V and 6 bases from J; junction bases left unmatched: 7. The CDR3 DNA reads as TGTGCTAGTGGTCTGGGGACAGGGAGGGCCGGGGAGCTGTTTTTT. Its translation: CASGLGTGRAGELFF.

This clone was picked up one time. The chain couples TRBV9 to TRBJ2-6, with D maybe TRBD1 (5 bases). Germline-derived CDR1 and CDR2 are SGDLS and YYNGEE. The V end was cut by 3 bases, the J end by 6 bases, with 16 bases between. CDR3 length: 16 residues. For the CDR3, the DNA is TGTGCCAGCAGCGCCCGAACAGGTCCGCAGGCCAACGTCCTGACTTTC. Its translation is CASSARTGPQANVLTF.

The CDR3 loop reads CASSLGTSGRKTQYF. Written as DNA, the CDR3 is TGTGCCAGCAGCCTTGGGACTAGCGGGAGAAAGACCCAGTACTTC. The rearrangement uses TRBV27 and TRBJ2-5; 14 nucleotides match TRBD2. Germline CDR1 and CDR2: MNHEY and SMNVEV (reference sequence). There are 15 residues in the CDR3. V lost 6 bases to trimming and J lost 6 bases; unmatched junction nucleotides: 6.